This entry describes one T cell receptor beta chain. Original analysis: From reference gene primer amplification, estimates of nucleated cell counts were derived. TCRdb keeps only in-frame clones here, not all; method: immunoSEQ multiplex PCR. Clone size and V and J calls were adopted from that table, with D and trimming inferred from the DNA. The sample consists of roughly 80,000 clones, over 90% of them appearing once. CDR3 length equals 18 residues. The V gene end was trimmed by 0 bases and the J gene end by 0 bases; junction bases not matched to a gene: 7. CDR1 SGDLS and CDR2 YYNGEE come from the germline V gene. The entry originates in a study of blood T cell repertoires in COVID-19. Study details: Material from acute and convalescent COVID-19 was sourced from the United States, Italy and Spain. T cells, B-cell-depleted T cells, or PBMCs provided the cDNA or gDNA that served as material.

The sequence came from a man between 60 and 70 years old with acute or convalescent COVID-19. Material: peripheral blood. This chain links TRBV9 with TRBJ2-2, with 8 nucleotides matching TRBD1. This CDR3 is CASSVVGRGLPNTGELFF. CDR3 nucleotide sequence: TGTGCCAGCAGCGTAGTCGGCAGGGGGCTTCCGAACACCGGGGAGCTGTTTTTT.